The 8 T cell receptor beta chains given below trace back to one sample, sequenced in a study of siplizumab effects on memory and regulatory T cells. Assay used: immunoSEQ multiplex PCR; TCRdb lists only in-frame clones, some missing. The table records roughly 100,000 clones, approximately 90% of them present only once. Material for sequencing was CD4+ T cells sorted from blood. These TCRs come from a human donor in good health.

In nucleotides, the CDR3 is TGTGCCAGCAGCCGGACTAGCGGGGCGAACACCGGGGAGCTGTTTTTT. Translated: CASSRTSGANTGELFF. The J gene is TRBJ2-2, the V gene TRBV9; 12 bases map to TRBD2. V shed 4 bases and J 0 bases; nucleotides not matched to a gene: 1. CDR3 length: 16 amino acids. CDR1 is SGDLS and CDR2 is YYNGEE in the germline V gene.

Comments on this clone: At the DNA level, this CDR3 is encoded by other sequences in the same sample as well. The chain joins TRBV6-5 to TRBJ2-5; D is unresolved. Trimming took 0 bases from V and 1 from J, leaving 6 bases between them. Germline values: CDR1 MNHEY, CDR2 SVGAGI. This CDR3 comprises 14 residues. As DNA, the CDR3 is TGTGCCAGCAGTTACTCTAGCATCCAAGAGACCCAGTACTTC. It specifies CASSYSSIQETQYF.

The chain is built from TRBV5-6 and TRBJ2-7; 11 nucleotides agree with TRBD2. The CDR3 runs to 16 residues. Per the germline V gene, CDR1 is SGHDT and CDR2 is YYEEEE. V lost 3 bases, J lost 4 bases, and 9 bases stayed unmatched. CDR3 in amino acids: CASSWRPSGRRYEQYF. DNA for the CDR3: TGTGCCAGCAGCTGGAGGCCTAGCGGGAGGAGGTACGAGCAGTACTTC.

V and J are TRBV25-1 and TRBJ2-1; D not resolved. CDR1 and CDR2 (germline): MGHDK, SYGVNS. The CDR3 covers 14 residues. V lost 4 bases, J lost 5 bases, and 12 bases lay in between. This chain's CDR3 is CASSGRRVDNEQFF. The CDR3 nucleotides read TGTGCCAGCAGTGGTCGACGGGTAGACAATGAGCAGTTCTTC.

The chain links TRBV27 to TRBJ1-5; possibly TRBD1 for D (6 bases). The germline V gene has CDR1 MNHEY and CDR2 SMNVEV (reference sequence). This CDR3 has 16 residues. The germline V and J ends were trimmed by 3 bases and 4 bases, with 16 bases remaining between them. The CDR3 sequence is CASSFIGGLGNQPQHF. In DNA, the CDR3 is TGTGCCAGCAGTTTTATCGGGGGGCTCGGGAATCAGCCCCAGCATTTT.

The V and J genes are TRBV6-6 and TRBJ2-7, with 7 bases aligning to TRBD1. CDR3 length: 15 residues. V lost 6 bases to trimming and J lost 3 bases; unmatched junction nucleotides: 11. In germline, CDR1 is MNHNY, CDR2 SVGAGI (reference sequence). CDR3 nucleotides: TGTGCCAGCAGGATTAAGGCCACAGGGGTCTACGAGCAGTACTTC. It translates to CASRIKATGVYEQYF.

The V gene is TRBV27, the J gene TRBJ2-3; 7 nucleotides align to TRBD2. J gave up 5 bases and V 2 bases, and 4 bases lay outside the gene matches. Germline V gives CDR1 MNHEY, CDR2 SMNVEV (reference sequence). CDR3 size: 14 residues. The CDR3 reads CASSLAGELDTQYF. The CDR3 nucleotides read TGTGCCAGCAGTTTAGCGGGAGAATTAGATACGCAGTATTTT.

The V call is TRBV7-2, the J call TRBJ1-2; D remains ambiguous. Germline loops: CDR1 SGHTA, CDR2 FQGNSA. The CDR3 spans 13 residues. V lost 3 bases and J 4 bases, leaving 9 bases between the germline ends. Written as DNA, the CDR3 is TGTGCCAGCAGCTTCGGACCCTCCTATGGCTACACCTTC. Protein sequence: CASSFGPSYGYTF. Variable domain in full (rest from reference TRBV7-2 and TRBJ1-2): GAGVSQSPSNKVTEKGKDVELRCDPISGHTALYWYRQSLGQGLEFLIYFQGNSAPDKSGLPSDRFSAERTGGSVSTLTIQRTQQEDSAVYLCASSFGPSYGYTFGSGTRLTVV.